This TCR beta chain was recovered during a study of T cells in Graves' hyperthyroidism and ophthalmopathy. TCR beta CDR3 region amplification was performed from RNA transcripts. An initial round of RT-PCR targeting the TCR CDR3 relied on the HTBI primer set. Via MiXCR, TCRdb re-called the multiplex PCR reads, giving one row per CDR3 protein. The data contain 93,000 or so distinct CDR3 sequences, 47% of them seen just once; the ten biggest clones take up 26%. The V and J ends lost 6 bases and 2 bases respectively, with 14 bases between them. The CDR3 spans 14 residues. CDR1 and CDR2 (germline): MDHEN, SYDVKM. PBMCs came from 9 to 10 ml fresh peripheral blood.

V gene TRBV28 combines with J gene TRBJ2-7; possibly TRBD1 for D (6 bases). The clonotype originates from a man aged 35-49 years with Graves' hyperthyroidism. The sequencing sample was made of blood. The chain's CDR3 is CASRPVYRAYEQYF. CDR3 coding DNA: TGTGCCAGCAGACCAGTCTACAGGGCCTACGAGCAGTACTTC.